The sequence of this T cell receptor (beta chain) was determined in a study of blood T cell repertoires in COVID-19. As processed by the authors: For nucleated cells, counts were estimated from reference gene primer amplification. Method: immunoSEQ multiplex PCR; TCRdb's copy keeps in-frame clones and lacks some. V, J and clone size were drawn from that table, and D and trimming were deduced from the DNA. The sample has around 130,000 clones, around 90% seen once. A single count supports this clone. The CDR3 has 15 amino acids. From germline, CDR1 is MNHNS and CDR2 SASEGT. Trimming removed 2 bases at V and 0 bases at J, with 9 bases between.

The sequence was obtained from a man in his fifties with active COVID-19. The J gene is TRBJ2-3, the V gene TRBV6-1; no definite D call. The sequenced sample was peripheral blood. CDR3 nucleotides: TGTGCCAGCAGTGAATCGACACCTAGCACAGATACGCAGTATTTT. Encoded protein: CASSESTPSTDTQYF.